This T cell receptor beta chain was identified in a study of shared clonotypes between healthy human individuals (dated by TCRdb to 2019 to 2021). Regarding the study in general: A few men and a couple of women, aged 18 to 49 years, made up the cohort. Leukapheresis yielded between about 0.85 and 10 billion PBMCs per donor. Different laboratories and diverse techniques were used to prepare libraries and sequence TCR repertoires, to increase sequencing depth and limit assay-specific biases. Blood TCR repertoires of several healthy adults were deeply sequenced to estimate repertoire size and the extent of clonotype sharing between individuals. For each donor, CD4 naive and CD4 memory were each run on three plates, CD8 naive on two plates, and CD8 memory on one plate.

The donors were healthy, HIV-negative adults who had no recently reported acute infections or vaccinations. Every donor was a Caucasian adult living in Nashville, Tennessee, USA. Magnetic negative selection was used to enrich CD4+ T cells, after which naive cells were positively selected on CD45RA and the negative fraction became the memory subset. After blood collection by leukapheresis, PBMCs were isolated using Ficoll-Histopaque density gradient centrifugation and then cryopreserved in the vapor phase of liquid nitrogen. Analytical flow cytometry was used to check the purity and quantity of every magnetically sorted T cell population. Each sorted fraction had its genomic DNA isolated and then quantified by UV absorbance on a Nanodrop 2000c. Using the deep immunoSEQ assay, TCR CDR3 regions were amplified from genomic DNA by multiplex PCR. Extracted genomic DNA from each cell subset was distributed evenly across all wells of several immunoSEQ 96-well plates, and each plate was treated as a replicate. For sorted subsets, each replicate PCR was loaded with 200 to 250 ng genomic DNA, equivalent to 25,000 to 35,000 T cell genomes. Purified libraries were measured with a Qubit 3.0 fluorometer, size-checked on a Bioanalyzer 2100, and measured again with the KAPA Library Quantification kit. A separate single-read 150-cycle Illumina NextSeq 550 flow cell was used to sequence each immunoSEQ 96-well plate. The authors' analysis ran thus. Because the immunoSEQ output held only junctional sequences and lacked quality scores, the filtering could not match the filtering applied to full-length reads. Sequences were annotated with PyIR, a Python wrapper for IgBLAST v1.9, and V/J genes and CDR3 were assigned using IMGT germline references. Reads with weak V/J assignments (E-value above 1e-6), missing CDR3, stop codons, out-of-frame junctions, or ambiguous translated residues were removed. V3J clonotypes were defined as sequences sharing an identical inferred V gene, J gene, and CDR3 amino acid sequence. The percentage overlap between two repertoires was calculated by dividing the number of shared unique clonotypes by the size of the smaller repertoire. Three approaches were used to assess repertoire richness: RTK rarefaction, the Chao1 estimator, and Recon v2.1 estimates of unobserved clonotypes. Generation probabilities were computed with OLGA for all TCRbeta clonotypes obtained by the gDNA method from four donors. Imported from immuneACCESS, the table was reduced by TCRdb to in-frame sequences with V and J called. These copies leave out some clones; in studies compared against another copy, an unresolved V gene accounts for under half, and the cause of the remainder is not known. That table supplies the V and J calls and clone size; D and trimming were determined from the DNA. The sample yields roughly 2.4 million clones; 90% to 96% were counted once. Of the sample, approximately 0.13% is held by the ten largest clones.

This clone turned up a few times. No cognate antigen has been identified for it. One base away there is no much larger clone; base qualities are not given. Based on the germline V gene, the CDR1 and CDR2 sequences are MDHEN and SYDVKM. CDR3 length: 14 amino acids, cysteine to phenylalanine. This entry keeps only the CDR3 DNA: 42 bases, framed from base 1. The junction shows trimming of 9 bases on V and 8 bases on J, and the gene matches do not reach 13 bases of it. The paper's findings and limits, for the study overall: Only blood was sampled, and tissue TCR repertoires likely differ from those in blood. Rarefaction of sorted-subset datasets indicated incomplete sequencing despite the large sequencing depth. Across a few donors, around 5.4% of naive CD4, 3% to 4% of naive CD8, 2.3% of memory CD4, and approximately 0.4% of memory CD8 clonotypes were shared. Estimated clonotype richness was generally larger for naive than for memory subsets. Clonotypes shared by all four sorted-subset donors showed higher generation probabilities than non-shared clonotypes. The genetic and exposure-history diversity represented was limited by the small number of donors. Pairwise subsampling indicated that sequencing depth was expected to affect the degree of clonotype sharing among donors.

This receptor chain uses TRBV28 and TRBJ1-2, and 9 junctional nucleotides match TRBD1. The clonotype was recovered from a young man in good health. Sequenced material: naive CD4+ T cells sorted from blood. The label giving this sample's cell subset or site can be read as: CD45RA+ positively selected. The nucleotide sequence is given as TGTGCCAGTAGAGGAGGGACAGGGCCTATCGGCTACACCTTC. It encodes CASRGGTGPIGYTF.